These 20 T cell receptor beta chains originate from one sample sequenced in a study of read filtering for tumor transcriptome and immune sequencing. This library used 300 to 500 ng RNA and molecular barcoded adaptors spanning alpha/delta and beta/gamma chains. TCRdb processed the reads anew with MiXCR; each CDR3 protein has one entry. The sample lists 45,000 to 55,000 distinct CDR3 sequences; roughly 12% were seen once. Source material: a population of CD138-negative cells sorted from bone marrow. These receptors all stem from a donor older than 35 with multiple myeloma.

J is TRBJ2-3 and V is TRBV4-1; no firm D call. The CDR3 is 14 residues long. CDR1 is MGHRA and CDR2 is YSYEKL in the germline V gene. The V gene lost 6 bases and the J gene lost 1 base, with 11 bases spanning the gap. CDR3 nucleotides: TGCGCCAGCAGGCTCGGCCCTTGCACAGATACGCAGTATTTT. This gives the protein CASRLGPCTDTQYF.

As to this clonotype: A far bigger clonotype differs at one base, so this is likely a read error. The chain carries TRBV7-2 and TRBJ2-1, with 11 positions matching TRBD1. The germline CDR1 and CDR2 sequences are SGHTA and FQGNSA. Unmatched junction bases numbered 3, after V lost 3 bases and J lost 2 bases. The CDR3 loop spans 16 amino acids. The CDR3 sequence: CASSFWGQGAYNEQFF. The CDR3 DNA follows: TGTGCCAGCAGCTTTTGGGGACAGGGGGCCTACAATGAGCAGTTCTTC.

This clonotype was recorded many times. The missing conserved phenylalanine or tryptophan at the end of this CDR3 makes a read error likely. The rearrangement links TRBV28 to TRBJ1-5, with D tentatively TRBD1 (6 bases). V lost 7 bases to trimming and J lost 1 base, with 11 bases between them. Germline-derived CDR1 and CDR2 are MDHEN and SYDVKM. The CDR3 runs to 14 residues. The DNA of the CDR3 is TGTGCCAGCAATTGGGGGCTGAGCAATCAGCCCCAGCATTCT. It encodes CASNWGLSNQPQHS.

This clonotype was detected many times. The CDR3 coding sequence is TGTGCCAGCGGAACCGGGACAACGCAGTATTTT. Translated: CASGTGTTQYF. The chain joins TRBV6-2 or TRBV6-3 to TRBJ2-3; perhaps TRBD1 as D (6 bases). The CDR3 totals 11 residues. Trimming left V 8 bases short and J 9 bases short, with 12 bases between. Germline V CDR1 and CDR2: MNHEY, SVGEGT.

This clonotype occurred many times. The J gene is TRBJ2-1, the V gene TRBV12-3 or TRBV12-4; TRBD2 agrees at 11 bases. There are 14 residues in the CDR3. The V and J ends lost 6 bases and 8 bases, in that order; junction bases with no gene match: 6. DNA of the CDR3: TGTGCCAGCAGAAGTAGCGGGAGGGCGGATGAGCAGTTCTTC. The encoded protein is CASRSSGRADEQFF.

The chain carries TRBV29-1 and TRBJ1-1; D remains ambiguous. Germline CDR1 reads SQVTM; CDR2 reads ANQGSEA. The CDR3 spans 13 residues. Trimming left V 4 bases short and J 0 bases short, with 9 bases between. The CDR3 DNA is TGCAGCGTTGGAAGGGCGCTGAACACTGAAGCTTTCTTT. Its protein product is CSVGRALNTEAFF.

This clonotype was picked up many times. The chain recombines TRBV30 with TRBJ2-7, with D maybe TRBD2 (6 bases). The CDR3 has 13 amino acids. Germline V gives CDR1 GTSNPN, CDR2 SVGIG (reference sequence). With 4 bases removed from V and 6 bases from J, the gap between germline ends came to 16 bases. CDR3 coding DNA: TGTGCCTGGAAAAGGAGGGGTCGAGGCGAGCAGTACTTC. Its protein is CAWKRRGRGEQYF.

This clonotype was seen at least ten times. The chain couples TRBV19 to TRBJ2-7, with unresolved D. CDR3 length equals 12 residues. CDR1 is LNHDA and CDR2 is SQIVND in the germline V gene (reference sequence). Trimming removed 4 bases at V and 2 bases at J, with 6 bases between. The CDR3 DNA reads as TGTGCCAGTAGTAGCGGTGCCTACGAGCAGTACTTC. Translating gives CASSSGAYEQYF.

As to this clonotype: A much larger clone differs from this one at a single base, so this may be a read error. This chain uses TRBV7-9 with TRBJ1-1; D unresolved. There are 14 residues in the CDR3. Germline values: CDR1 SEHNR, CDR2 FQNEAQ (reference sequence). Here the CDR3 reads CASSLRAVNTAAFF. CDR3 coding DNA: TGTGCCAGCAGCTTAAGGGCGGTTAACACTGCAGCTTTCTTT.

As concerns this clonotype: Relative to the germline gene, one junction end is altered; a read error may explain this. V is TRBV5-6 and J is TRBJ2-1; D perhaps matches TRBD1 (5 bases). There are 19 residues in the CDR3. The germline gives CDR1 SGHDT, CDR2 YYEEEE. The CDR3 coding sequence is TGTGCCAACAGCACCGGAACAGGCTCTAATCCCCCTAACTACAATGAGCAGTTCTTC. Translation: CANSTGTGSNPPNYNEQFF. Based on the CDR3 plus reference TRBV5-6 and TRBJ2-1, the full variable domain is DAGVTQSPTHLIKTRGQQVTLRCSPKSGHDTVSWYQQALGQGPQFIFQYYEEEERQRGNFPDRFSGHQFPNYSSELNVNALLLGDSALYLCANSTGTGSNPPNYNEQFFGPGTRLTVL.

CDR3 sequence: CASTDRYTEAFF. The CDR3 nucleotides read TGTGCCAGCACCGACAGGTACACTGAAGCTTTCTTT. The V call is TRBV6-2 or TRBV6-3, the J call TRBJ1-1; D might be TRBD1 (6 bases). Germline CDR1 and CDR2: MNHEY and SVGEGT. The CDR3 has 12 amino acids. Deletions cut 7 bases from V and 3 bases from J, with 9 bases between.

The table lists this clonotype with a few counts. One end of the junction varies from germline; a read error may be responsible. The chain joins TRBV20-1 to TRBJ1-4, with TRBD1 as a possible D gene (5 bases). Per germline, CDR1 DFQATT and CDR2 SNEGSKA (reference sequence). This CDR3 is built from 13 residues. CDR3 in amino acids: CSAYFWGGEQLFF. In DNA form, the CDR3 reads TGCAGTGCTTATTTCTGGGGCGGTGAACAACTGTTTTTT.

This clonotype has a count of ten or more. The CDR3 is CASSAKYNSPLHF. The DNA of the CDR3 is TGTGCCAGCAGTGCTAAATATAATTCACCCCTCCACTTT. The gene calls are TRBV25-1 and TRBJ1-6; D is unclear. The CDR3 extends over 13 amino acids. Trimming stripped 4 bases from V and 4 bases from J, with 5 bases between. The germline V gene encodes CDR1 MGHDK and CDR2 SYGVNS.

This clonotype showed up many times. The genes are TRBV2 and TRBJ2-7; D gene uncertain. Trimming removed 7 bases from V and 3 bases from J, with 13 bases in between. The CDR3 spans 13 residues. Germline values: CDR1 SNHLY, CDR2 FYNNEI. CDR3 nucleotide sequence: TGTGCCAGCAATGGGATTCCCGACTACGAGCAGTACTTC. Translated, it gives CASNGIPDYEQYF. Supplemented by reference TRBV2 and TRBJ2-7, the full variable domain reads EPEVTQTPSHQVTQMGQEVILRCVPISNHLYFYWYRQILGQKVEFLVSFYNNEISEKSEIFDDQFSVERPDGSNFTLKIRSTKLEDSAMYFCASNGIPDYEQYFGPGTRLTVT.

In its sample, this clonotype was seen a few times. This may be a read error: a much more frequent sequence differs by one nucleotide. The chain uses TRBV7-2 and TRBJ1-1; TRBD1 matches at 7 bases. The CDR3 is 14 residues long. V gave up 8 bases and J gave up 4 bases; unmatched junction bases: 10. Per the germline V gene, CDR1 is SGHTA and CDR2 is FQGNSA. The CDR3: CASGFQGEGTEAFF. The CDR3 nucleotides are TGTGCCAGCGGTTTTCAGGGGGAGGGCACTGAAGCTTTCTTT. The whole variable domain, remainder taken from reference TRBV7-2 and TRBJ1-1, is GAGVSQSPSNKVTEKGKDVELRCDPISGHTALYWYRQSLGQGLEFLIYFQGNSAPDKSGLPSDRFSAERTGGSVSTLTIQRTQQEDSAVYLCASGFQGEGTEAFFGQGTRLTVV.

This clonotype was detected ten times or more. This sequence joins TRBV3-1 and TRBJ1-6, with 8 bases identical to TRBD1. The CDR3 has 14 residues. Germline V gene lookup returns CDR1 LGHDT and CDR2 YNNKEL (reference sequence). V was clipped by 4 bases and J by 10 bases; unmatched bases: 6. The CDR3 reads CASSRQGPGSPLHF. The DNA of the CDR3 is TGTGCCAGCAGCCGACAGGGGCCGGGGTCACCCCTCCACTTT.

This clonotype was picked up a small number of times. Just one base apart from a much larger clone, this may be a read error. V and J are TRBV10-3 and TRBJ2-5; 7 nucleotides line up with TRBD1. The V segment lost 3 bases and the J segment 9 bases; nucleotides outside the gene matches: 10. Per germline, CDR1 ENHRY and CDR2 SYGVKD. The CDR3 is 14 residues long. For the CDR3, the DNA is TGTGCCATCAGTGACTACAGGGGCTACGAGGCCCAGTACTTC. It yields the protein CAISDYRGYEAQYF.

Concerning this clonotype itself: One end of the junction does not line up with germline, which may come from a read error. V gene TRBV4-1 combines with J gene TRBJ1-6; D gene unclear. This CDR3 is 17 amino acids long. Germline loops: CDR1 MGHRA, CDR2 YSYEKL. The CDR3 nucleotides are TGCGCCAGCAACCAAGATTCTTCTAGCTCCTATAATTCACCCCTCCACTTT. Translation: CASNQDSSSSYNSPLHF.

This clonotype was recorded at least ten times. CDR3 DNA: TGTGCCAGCAGCGCTAGCCGCCTTAGCTCTGGGGCCAACGTCCTGACTTTC. This encodes CASSASRLSSGANVLTF. V usage is TRBV9 and J usage is TRBJ2-6, with a possible D match to TRBD2 (5 bases). Germline CDR1 reads SGDLS; CDR2 reads YYNGEE. CDR3 length equals 17 residues. V was trimmed by 3 bases and J by 0 bases, leaving 13 bases between them.

As to this clonotype: This may be a read error: a much more frequent sequence differs by one nucleotide. The chain couples TRBV7-9 to TRBJ1-6, with 7 bases fitting TRBD1. In germline, CDR1 is SEHNR, CDR2 FQNEAQ (reference sequence). With V trimmed by 5 bases and J by 7 bases, 11 bases remained unmatched. This CDR3 contains 16 residues. This CDR3 reads CASSGSGQRNNSPLHF. DNA for the CDR3: TGTGCCAGCAGCGGTTCGGGACAGCGAAACAATTCACCCCTCCACTTT.